The next 3 T cell receptor beta chains were all read from a single sample in a study of OX40 agonist ivuxolimab in advanced cancers. Clones were sequenced by immunoSEQ multiplex PCR, and TCRdb holds only the in-frame ones, with some missing. There are approximately 74,000 clones in the sample; 85% to 95% occur only once, and around 0.3% lies in the top ten. The source material was CD4+ or CD8+ T cells sorted from blood, sampled in a trial of the OX40 agonist ivuxolimab. These receptors were obtained from an adult with an advanced solid tumor such as melanoma, head and neck, liver or kidney cancer.

This chain joins TRBV29-1 and TRBJ2-3; 10 bases map to TRBD1. CDR3 size: 14 residues. The germline gives CDR1 SQVTM, CDR2 ANQGSEA. Trimming took 7 bases from V and 3 from J; bases not matched to a gene: 7. Here the CDR3 reads CSDRDRGPTDTQYF. CDR3 coding DNA: TGCAGCGACCGCGACAGGGGGCCAACAGATACGCAGTATTTT.

Only a few counts were recorded for this clone. V gene TRBV6-1 combines with J gene TRBJ2-1, with 7 bases lining up with TRBD2. Germline V gene data show CDR1 as MNHNS and CDR2 as SASEGT. V shed 1 base and J 6 bases; nucleotides not matched to a gene: 6. CDR3 length: 15 residues. As DNA, the CDR3 is TGTGCCAGCAGTGAAGGGGCTAGCGGAGTCAATGAGCAGTTCTTC. Encoded protein: CASSEGASGVNEQFF.

Concerning this clone itself: Other DNA sequences in this specimen translate into the identical CDR3. The chain carries TRBV7-2 and TRBJ2-3; D ambiguous. The CDR3 has 13 amino acids. V was pared by 1 base and J by 4 bases, with 6 bases between. The germline CDR1 and CDR2 sequences are SGHTA and FQGNSA. The CDR3 spells CASSLVRADTQYF. The CDR3 bases are TGTGCCAGCAGCTTAGTTAGGGCAGATACGCAGTATTTT.